This note documents a single T cell receptor (beta chain) sequence. Antigen unknown. This same CDR3 is encoded by further DNA sequences in the sample. The CDR3 length is 12 residues. Between the trimmed V and J ends, which lost 3 bases and 4 bases, there was a span of 6 bases. The germline V gene has CDR1 MDHEN and CDR2 SYDVKM. This sample was included in a study of shared clonotypes between healthy human individuals. Study-wide results and caveats: Represented diversity (both genetic and exposure-history) was limited by the small number of donors. A handful of donors showed sharing of approximately 5% of naive CD4 clonotypes.

The method was immunoSEQ multiplex PCR; TCRdb's version includes in-frame clones alone and lacks a portion of them. This table has 2 million to 2.5 million clones, around 90% appearing once. CD4+ cell separation produced CD45RA+ naive and CD45RA-negative memory subsets. This sequence originates from a man between 18 and 35 years old in good health. Some clones in this sample may be carry-over from other donors' samples. The gene calls are TRBV28 and TRBJ1-2; D not certain. Sequencing used naive CD4+ T cells from PBMCs. The subset denotes: CD45RA+ positively selected. The CDR3 loop reads CASSFASYGYTF. The DNA for the CDR3 is TGTGCCAGCAGTTTCGCGTCCTATGGCTACACCTTC.